These T cell receptor beta chains were read from a single sample in a study of memory B cells and T cells in multiple sclerosis. Here immunoSEQ multiplex PCR was the method, and the copy in TCRdb shows in-frame clones only, minus some. The table records over 35,000 clones, more than 65% of them present only once. The antigens of these receptors remain unknown. Sequencing was performed on PBMCs from blood kept in culture. The receptors here all came from a human donor with multiple sclerosis. Each CDR3 is given with its conserved first and last residue. A D gene is named only where the DNA matches it firmly. Only some rows state a clone size, as once, few, many or a class for expanded clones.

-,-,TRBJ2-3,TRBV29-1,CSGGDSTDTQYF,TGCAGCGGGGGGGACAGCACAGATACGCAGTATTTT
TRBD1,-,TRBJ1-5,TRBV7-8,CASSSWTGDQPQHF,TGTGCCAGCAGCTCATGGACAGGAGATCAGCCCCAGCATTTT
-,-,TRBJ2-1,TRBV7-6,CASSLTTSSYNEQFF,TGTGCCAGCAGCTTAACAACAAGCAGCTACAATGAGCAGTTCTTC
-,-,TRBJ2-3,TRBV6-5,CASSYGHGADTQYF,TGTGCCAGCAGTTATGGACATGGCGCAGATACGCAGTATTTT
-,-,TRBJ2-4,TRBV7-2,CASSSALTSAKNIQYF,TGTGCCAGCAGCTCCGCCCTTACATCGGCCAAAAACATTCAGTACTTC
-,few,TRBJ2-7,TRBV5-6,CASSLEDSYEQYF,TGTGCCAGCAGCTTAGAAGACAGCTACGAGCAGTACTTC
-,-,TRBJ2-3,TRBV5-4,CASRGQGGTDTQYF,TGTGCCAGCAGGGGGCAGGGTGGGACAGATACGCAGTATTTT
-,-,TRBJ1-6,TRBV5-6,CASSLGGVNSPLHF,TGTGCCAGCAGCTTAGGGGGGGTTAATTCACCCCTCCACTTT
TRBD1,-,TRBJ1-6,TRBV19,CASGQGLNSPLHF,TGTGCCAGTGGACAGGGGTTGAATTCACCCCTCCACTTT
-,once,TRBJ1-1,TRBV6-6,CASSYSQGGTEAFF,TGTGCCAGCAGTTACTCGCAAGGGGGCACTGAAGCTTTCTTT
-,-,TRBJ2-7,TRBV11-2,CASSLVEGRTYEQYF,TGTGCCAGCAGCTTAGTTGAGGGACGGACCTACGAGCAGTACTTC
-,once,TRBJ1-1,TRBV27,CASSLGWVSDTEAFF,TGTGCCAGCAGTTTAGGTTGGGTAAGCGACACTGAAGCTTTCTTT
-,-,TRBJ2-1,TRBV7-3,CASSLRGGFSYNEQFF,TGTGCCAGCAGCTTAAGAGGAGGGTTTTCCTACAATGAGCAGTTCTTC
-,-,TRBJ1-1,TRBV19,CASSWGRNTEAFF,TGTGCCAGTAGCTGGGGTAGGAACACTGAAGCTTTCTTT
-,-,TRBJ1-1,TRBV5-1,CASSAGIGSFF,TGCGCCAGCAGCGCGGGGATAGGATCTTTCTTT
TRBD1,once,TRBJ1-1,TRBV2,CASSGETGENTEAFF,TGTGCCAGCAGTGGCGAGACAGGGGAAAACACTGAAGCTTTCTTT
TRBD1,-,TRBJ1-2,TRBV9,CASSVGRGRNGYTF,TGTGCCAGCAGCGTAGGGAGGGGGCGGAATGGCTACACCTTC
TRBD1,-,TRBJ2-1,TRBV9,CASSARGQGVLSSYNEQFF,TGTGCCAGCAGCGCTCGGGGACAGGGGGTTCTGAGCTCCTACAATGAGCAGTTCTTC
-,-,TRBJ1-4,TRBV19,CASSAAGGKLFF,TGTGCCAGTAGTGCGGCCGGCGGAAAACTGTTTTTT